This TCR beta chain originates from a study of shared T cell receptors in the human thymus. Clones were read by immunoSEQ multiplex PCR, and TCRdb kept only the in-frame ones, dropping some. The data contain 630,000 or so clones, approximately 89% of them singletons. Trimming left V 2 bases short and J 2 bases short, with 9 bases between. CDR3 length: 14 amino acids. Germline CDR1 and CDR2: SGHDN and FVKESK. The sample was also reused in another study, on human thymus T cells. As reported in that work: Resections from corrective heart surgery supplied the thymus tissue. Blood and thymic repertoires both appeared biased in V and J gene usage.

The sample consisted of thymocytes. The chain links TRBV14 to TRBJ1-1; perhaps TRBD1 as D (6 bases). This clonotype was sampled from a boy in the first two years of life with a congenital heart defect. CDR3 loop: CASSQPGTNTEAFF. The CDR3, as DNA: TGTGCCAGCAGCCAACCTGGGACAAACACTGAAGCTTTCTTT.